The subject of this entry is one T cell receptor (beta chain). No cognate antigen has been identified for it. No base qualities exist here, and no much larger clone lies one base off it. Inclusive of the bounding cysteine and phenylalanine, the CDR3 is 14 residues long. This entry keeps only the CDR3 DNA: 42 bases, framed from base 1. After removal of 0 bases from V and 8 bases from J, the junction retains 3 bases not matched to a gene. Sequences SGHRS (CDR1) and YFSETQ (CDR2) are obtained from the germline V gene. The receptor library was made with 5' RACE. These reads were obtained on a NextSeq 500. To correct for sequencing error and PCR bias, the TCR library protocol tagged individual cDNA molecules with unique molecular identifiers. Both TCR alpha and beta chains were sequenced, and tight co-correlation was observed between alpha and beta sequence abundances in each sample. Per the original workflow: Decombinator V4 was used to annotate TCR sequences for V gene, J gene and CDR3. TCRs were defined as expanded if a significant change between any two time points was detected under a Poisson model with p below 0.0001. TCR abundances were normalised to the total number of TCRs sequenced in each sample and reported as counts per million. TRAV1-2 paired with TRAJ12, TRAJ20 or TRAJ33 defined MAIT TCRs, while TRAV10 paired with TRAJ18 defined iNKT TCRs. VDJdb, accessed 1 November 2021, was searched for CMV, EBV and SARS-CoV-2 annotated TCRs, excluding TCRs annotated for multiple antigens. Starting from the raw public reads, TCRdb applied fastp trimming at Q25, assembled clones with MiXCR and retained in-frame beta chains. Merged by CDR3 protein, the rows form single entries marked with the most common genes and DNA. The V and J calls follow TCRdb's processing rather than the paper's. For this sample the table gives 75,000 or so distinct CDR3 sequences, of which roughly an eighth were detected only once. The ten largest make up roughly 6% of the sample.

The data were taken from a study of early T cells in non-severe SARS-CoV-2 infection (dated by TCRdb to the early 2020s). Concerning the study at large: Bulk RNA from unsorted whole blood was used for TCR sequencing, so alpha and beta chains could not be paired. The study at large found these results: VDJdb matching was skewed toward anti-spike CD8 responses, so virus-specific expansions were likely underestimated and private and CD4 specificities were missed.

A case-control design nested within a healthcare worker cohort in London, UK, was used, with weekly nasopharyngeal swab PCR tests and blood sampling performed. Between 23 and 31 March 2020, the week of the UK lockdown, healthcare workers were enrolled and then followed up weekly for as long as 16 weeks. The rearrangement joined TRBV5-1 to TRBJ2-1, with TRBD2 matching 9 junction bases. The source is an adult who was a healthcare worker with PCR-confirmed SARS-CoV-2 infection or an uninfected control (not recorded which). The starting material was whole blood, obtained at baseline. Here is the DNA: TGCGCCAGCAGCTTGGTAGCGGGAGTTGATGAGCAGTTCTTC. Its protein is CASSLVAGVDEQFF.